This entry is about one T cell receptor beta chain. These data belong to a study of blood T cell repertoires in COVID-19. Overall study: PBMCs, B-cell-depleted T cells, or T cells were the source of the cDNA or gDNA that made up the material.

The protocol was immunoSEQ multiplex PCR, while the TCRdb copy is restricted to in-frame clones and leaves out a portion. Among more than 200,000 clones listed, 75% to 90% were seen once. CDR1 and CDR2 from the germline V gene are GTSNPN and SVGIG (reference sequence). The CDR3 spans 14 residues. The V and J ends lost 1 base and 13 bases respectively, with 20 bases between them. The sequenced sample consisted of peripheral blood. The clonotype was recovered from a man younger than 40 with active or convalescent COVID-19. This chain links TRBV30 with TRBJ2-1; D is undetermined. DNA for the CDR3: TGTGCCTGGAGTGAGAACCCCACATCTTTTACCCAGTTCTTC. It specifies CAWSENPTSFTQFF. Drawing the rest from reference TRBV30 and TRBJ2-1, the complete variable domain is SQTIHQWPATLVQPVGSPLSLECTVEGTSNPNLYWYRQAAGRGLQLLFYSVGIGQISSEVPQNLSASRPQDRQFILSSKKLLLSDSGFYLCAWSENPTSFTQFFGPGTRLTVL.